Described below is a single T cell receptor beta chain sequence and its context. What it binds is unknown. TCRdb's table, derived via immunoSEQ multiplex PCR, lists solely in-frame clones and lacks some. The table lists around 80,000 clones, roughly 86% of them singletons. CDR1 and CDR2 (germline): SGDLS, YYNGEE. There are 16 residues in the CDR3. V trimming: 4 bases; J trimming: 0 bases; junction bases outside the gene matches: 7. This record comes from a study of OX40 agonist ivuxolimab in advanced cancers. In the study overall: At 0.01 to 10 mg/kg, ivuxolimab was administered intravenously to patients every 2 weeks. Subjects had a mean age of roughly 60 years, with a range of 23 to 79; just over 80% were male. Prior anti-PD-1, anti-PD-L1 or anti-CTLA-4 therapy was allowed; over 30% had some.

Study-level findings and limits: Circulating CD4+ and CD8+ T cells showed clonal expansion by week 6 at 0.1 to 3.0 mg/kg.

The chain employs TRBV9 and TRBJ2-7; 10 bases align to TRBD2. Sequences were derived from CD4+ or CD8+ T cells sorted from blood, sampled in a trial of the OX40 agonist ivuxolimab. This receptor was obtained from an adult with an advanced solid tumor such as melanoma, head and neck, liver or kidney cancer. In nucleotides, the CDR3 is TGTGCCAGCAGCCCTCGAGCGGGAGGGAGCTCCTACGAGCAGTACTTC. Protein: CASSPRAGGSSYEQYF.